The 16 T cell receptor beta chains in this list originate from one sample, sequenced in a study of post-analysis software for immune sequencing data. Antigen specificity for these receptors is unknown. Study-level results: Relative to controls, patients had several TRBV segments at higher frequency, with TRBV5-6, TRBV5-1 and TRBV20-1 among these.

The TCR beta cDNA libraries carried unique molecular identifiers. One entry per CDR3 protein results from TCRdb running MiXCR on the PCR reads. Of fewer than 550,000 distinct CDR3 sequences in the sample, less than 40% were seen once. Sequencing used blood. The receptors originated from a girl aged 2-17 years with multiple sclerosis.

As to this clonotype: A junction end diverges from the germline sequence, so it may reflect a read error. The chain employs TRBV7-7 and TRBJ2-1, with D possibly TRBD2 on 6 matching bases. This CDR3 has 13 residues. Germline assignment: CDR1 SSHAT and CDR2 FNYEAQ (reference sequence). CDR3 DNA: TGTGCTAGCAGCTCCTCGGGACTTAATGAGCAGTTCTTC. Translated, it gives CASSSSGLNEQFF.

The chain uses TRBV11-2 and TRBJ1-1, with D possibly being TRBD1 (6 bases). Trimming took off 6 bases at V and 7 bases at J, with 15 bases between the two ends. The CDR3 extends over 13 amino acids. Germline CDR1 is SGHAT and CDR2 is FQNNGV. The CDR3 loop reads CASRFSGASEAFF. CDR3 sequence (DNA): TGTGCCAGCAGGTTTTCGGGGGCCAGTGAAGCTTTCTTT.

The chain has TRBV12-3 or TRBV12-4 and TRBJ1-4; perhaps TRBD1 as D (5 bases). The CDR3 is made up of 14 amino acids. Trimming took 0 bases from V and 8 from J, leaving 10 bases between them. DNA of the CDR3: TGTGCCAGCAGTTTAGCAGGGGTAGAGGAAAAACTGTTTTTT. Its protein product is CASSLAGVEEKLFF.

The chain employs TRBV7-3 and TRBJ2-1; 13 positions agree with TRBD2. CDR1 is SGHTA, CDR2 FQGTGA, per germline. The CDR3 extends over 16 amino acids. After removal of 5 bases from V and 7 bases from J, the junction contained 8 bases not matched to a gene. In nucleotides, the CDR3 is TGTGCCAGCAGCCGACGACTAGCGGGGGGTTTAAATGAGCAGTTCTTC. It codes for CASSRRLAGGLNEQFF.

The chain recombines TRBV20-1 with TRBJ2-5, with 8 bases fitting TRBD2. CDR1 DFQATT and CDR2 SNEGSKA come from the germline V gene (reference sequence). There are 14 residues in the CDR3. J gave up 5 bases and V 6 bases, and 11 bases lay outside the gene matches. CDR3 in amino acids: CSAHRGGSRETQYF. The CDR3, as DNA: TGCAGTGCCCATCGGGGGGGGTCGAGGGAGACCCAGTACTTC.

This clonotype has just a few counts. Here the CDR3 DNA reads TGCAGCGTGGGTATGGGGGGCACAGATACGCAGTATTTT. Its translation: CSVGMGGTDTQYF. The V call is TRBV29-1, the J call TRBJ2-3; D tentatively fits TRBD1 or TRBD2 (5 bases each). V was pared by 6 bases and J by 1 base, with 11 bases between. Germline-derived CDR1 and CDR2 are SQVTM and ANQGSEA. The CDR3 extends over 13 amino acids.

This clonotype was seen more than once but under ten times. The rearrangement uses TRBV6-1 and TRBJ1-2; 8 bases map to TRBD1. Unmatched junction bases numbered 4, after V lost 6 bases and J lost 7 bases. This CDR3 region has 12 residues. The germline V gene encodes CDR1 MNHNS and CDR2 SASEGT. The CDR3 spells CASSSGGTGYTF. The CDR3 DNA sequence: TGTGCCAGCAGCTCAGGGGGCACTGGCTACACCTTC.

Notes on this clonotype: Relative to the germline gene, one junction end is altered; a read error may explain this. The chain carries TRBV15 and TRBJ2-7, with D hard to call. The germline V gene has CDR1 LNHNV and CDR2 YYDKDF (reference sequence). This CDR3 region has 13 residues. CDR3 bases: TGTGCCACCAGCTGGACGTTGACCTACGAGCGGTACTTC. It specifies CATSWTLTYERYF.

The V gene is TRBV15, the J gene TRBJ2-1, with 10 bases matching TRBD1. CDR1 and CDR2 from the germline V gene are LNHNV and YYDKDF (reference sequence). The CDR3 loop spans 16 amino acids. Losses at the gene ends were 0 bases for V and 5 bases for J; bases not matched to a gene: 4. The CDR3 here is CATSRDSGQGNNEQFF. In DNA, the CDR3 is TGTGCCACCAGCAGAGATTCGGGACAGGGGAACAATGAGCAGTTCTTC.

The gene calls are TRBV3-1 and TRBJ2-1; 8 nucleotides match TRBD2. This CDR3 contains 15 residues. Germline lookup yields CDR1 LGHDT and CDR2 YNNKEL (reference sequence). V was pared by 3 bases and J by 9 bases, with 10 bases of the junction left unmatched. The CDR3 DNA is TGTGCCAGCAGCCAGCTAAGCGGGGGTGCGGGTGAGCAGTTCTTC. Translation gives CASSQLSGGAGEQFF.

In its sample, this clonotype was seen a few times. This sequence joins TRBV3-1 and TRBJ2-7; D may correspond to TRBD1 or TRBD2 (5 bases each). V was shortened by 5 bases and J by 2 bases, with 16 bases between the two germline ends. This CDR3 spans 15 amino acids. Germline loops: CDR1 LGHDT, CDR2 YNNKEL (reference sequence). This chain's CDR3 is CASSVRARGAYEQYF. For the CDR3, the DNA is TGTGCCAGCAGCGTAAGGGCCAGAGGGGCCTACGAGCAGTACTTC.

The genes are TRBV25-1 and TRBJ1-6; unclear D gene. The CDR3 is made up of 12 amino acids. The germline V and J ends were trimmed by 4 bases and 14 bases, with 12 bases remaining between them. CDR1 MGHDK and CDR2 SYGVNS come from the germline V gene. CDR3 amino acids: CASSASSRALHF. In DNA form, the CDR3 reads TGTGCCAGCAGTGCATCGTCGAGAGCCCTCCACTTT.

The chain is built from TRBV27 and TRBJ2-3; 9 bases are shared with TRBD2. Germline loops: CDR1 MNHEY, CDR2 SMNVEV (reference sequence). This CDR3 comprises 14 residues. After removal of 4 bases from V and 4 bases from J, the junction contained 3 bases not matched to a gene. Written as DNA, the CDR3 is TGTGCCAGCAGTTCGCGGGGGGGGTCAGATACGCAGTATTTT. This encodes CASSSRGGSDTQYF.

This chain uses TRBV5-1 with TRBJ1-2, with TRBD1 matching 7 bases. Germline CDR1 SGHRS, CDR2 YFSETQ. The CDR3 consists of 14 residues. Losses at the gene ends were 3 bases for V and 4 bases for J; bases not matched to a gene: 6. CDR3 in DNA: TGCGCCAGCAGCTGCTCGACAGGGCTCTATGGCTACACCTTC. Translation gives CASSCSTGLYGYTF.

There are a few counts of this clonotype. The chain joins TRBV5-1 to TRBJ2-7, with D unresolved. CDR1 SGHRS and CDR2 YFSETQ come from the germline V gene. Trimming took 2 bases from V and 7 from J, leaving 10 bases between them. The CDR3 runs 12 residues. The CDR3 region has the DNA TGCGCCAGCAGCTTTCCTGAGAATGAGCAGTACTTC. It specifies CASSFPENEQYF. The full variable domain, its missing parts supplied by reference TRBV5-1 and TRBJ2-7, is KAGVTQTPRYLIKTRGQQVTLSCSPISGHRSVSWYQQTPGQGLQFLFEYFSETQRNKGNFPGRFSGRQFSNSRSEMNVSTLELGDSALYLCASSFPENEQYFGPGTRLTVT.

The genes are TRBV10-3 and TRBJ2-3; 7 nucleotides line up with TRBD2. The CDR3 runs to 16 residues. J gave up 4 bases and V 11 bases, and 18 bases lay outside the gene matches. Germline-derived CDR1 and CDR2 are ENHRY and SYGVKD. The CDR3 nucleotides read TGTGCCTCAAAATCGACGGGGGGAATGACTTCAGATACGCAGTATTTT. Amino acid sequence: CASKSTGGMTSDTQYF.